This passage covers 20 T cell receptor beta chains from one sample sequenced in a study of blood T cell repertoires in COVID-19. The repertoire was sequenced with immunoSEQ multiplex PCR; TCRdb's copy has only in-frame clones and lacks some. The sample includes some 150,000 clones, approximately 92% of them seen just once. The sample consisted of peripheral blood. These receptors were collected from a woman aged 35 to 49 with acute or convalescent COVID-19.

The gene calls are TRBV24-1 and TRBJ2-2; 7 bases are a match to TRBD1. Germline assignment: CDR1 KGHDR and CDR2 SFDVKD. There are 14 residues in the CDR3. With V trimmed by 5 bases and J by 7 bases, 6 bases remained unmatched. The CDR3 spells CATSVRGQNGELFF. Here the CDR3 DNA reads TGTGCCACCAGTGTTAGGGGGCAGAACGGGGAGCTGTTTTTT.

This clone was counted between two and nine times. V is TRBV6-6 and J is TRBJ2-3, with 9 bases identical to TRBD1. CDR1 is MNHNY, CDR2 SVGAGI, per germline (reference sequence). CDR3 length: 15 residues. The V segment lost 2 bases and the J segment 4 bases; nucleotides outside the gene matches: 4. The CDR3 DNA sequence: TGTGCCAGCAGTTACCGGGACAGGGCCCCAGATACGCAGTATTTT. It translates to CASSYRDRAPDTQYF.

The V gene is TRBV30, the J gene TRBJ1-1; 7 bases agree with TRBD1. Germline V CDR1 and CDR2: GTSNPN, SVGIG (reference sequence). The V segment lost 3 bases and the J segment 4 bases; nucleotides outside the gene matches: 5. The CDR3 is 13 amino acids. The CDR3 DNA sequence: TGTGCCTGGAGAACGCAGGGGGTCACTGAAGCTTTCTTT. Encoded protein: CAWRTQGVTEAFF. The whole variable domain, remainder taken from reference TRBV30 and TRBJ1-1, is SQTIHQWPATLVQPVGSPLSLECTVEGTSNPNLYWYRQAAGRGLQLLFYSVGIGQISSEVPQNLSASRPQDRQFILSSKKLLLSDSGFYLCAWRTQGVTEAFFGQGTRLTVV.

This clone showed up just once. The chain combines TRBV11-3 with TRBJ2-7; 11 bases align to TRBD2. From germline, CDR1 is SGHNT and CDR2 YENEEA. This CDR3 has 16 residues. V lost 5 bases, J lost 1 base, and 7 bases stayed unmatched. The CDR3 nucleotides are TGTGCCAGCAGCATCCAAACTAGCGGGAGTTCCTACGAGCAGTACTTC. This translates into CASSIQTSGSSYEQYF. Based on the CDR3 plus reference TRBV11-3 and TRBJ2-7, the full variable domain is EAGVVQSPRYKIIEKKQPVAFWCNPISGHNTLYWYLQNLGQGPELLIRYENEEAVDDSQLPKDRFSAERLKGVDSTLKIQPAELGDSAVYLCASSIQTSGSSYEQYFGPGTRLTVT.

The chain couples TRBV18 to TRBJ1-2; 9 bases match TRBD1. The CDR3 length is 15 residues. V was pared by 4 bases and J by 8 bases, with 11 bases of the junction left unmatched. Germline V CDR1 and CDR2: KGHSH, LQKENI. As DNA, the CDR3 is TGTGCCAGCTCACAGGGACAGGGCAGCGTTAGAGGCTACACCTTC. Translation gives CASSQGQGSVRGYTF.

The chain links TRBV18 to TRBJ1-3; D not resolved. This CDR3 spans 16 amino acids. Trimming removed 4 bases from V and 4 bases from J, with 17 bases in between. The germline gives CDR1 KGHSH, CDR2 LQKENI. Here the CDR3 reads CASSQSEVHGGNTIYF. For the CDR3, the DNA is TGTGCCAGCTCACAATCGGAGGTTCACGGGGGAAACACCATATATTTT. The full variable domain, its missing parts supplied by reference TRBV18 and TRBJ1-3, is NAGVMQNPRHLVRRRGQEARLRCSPMKGHSHVYWYRQLPEEGLKFMVYLQKENIIDESGMPKERFSAEFPKEGPSILRIQQVVRGDSAAYFCASSQSEVHGGNTIYFGEGSWLTVV.

The gene calls are TRBV7-2 and TRBJ2-5; D gene ambiguous. Germline V CDR1 and CDR2: SGHTA, FQGNSA. The V end was cut by 1 base, the J end by 1 base, with 7 bases between. This CDR3 is 14 amino acids long. The CDR3 spells CASSLVRSQETQYF. The CDR3 region has the DNA TGTGCCAGCAGCTTAGTACGGAGCCAAGAGACCCAGTACTTC.

V gene TRBV4-1 combines with J gene TRBJ2-7; D remains ambiguous. Germline V gene data show CDR1 as MGHRA and CDR2 as YSYEKL. The CDR3 extends over 12 amino acids. V was trimmed by 1 base and J by 6 bases, leaving 7 bases between them. The CDR3 nucleotides are TGCGCCAGCAGCCAAGGAGCTGGCGAGCAGTACTTC. Translation: CASSQGAGEQYF.

The chain has TRBV28 and TRBJ1-5, with a possible D match to TRBD1 (5 bases). The germline V gene has CDR1 MDHEN and CDR2 SYDVKM. This CDR3 has 14 amino acids. The V gene lost 3 bases and the J gene lost 6 bases, with 12 bases spanning the gap. CDR3 bases: TGTGCCAGCAGTTTTAGGGGTTCGGTTCAGCCCCAGCATTTT. It yields the protein CASSFRGSVQPQHF.

The chain links TRBV3-1 (or the pseudogene TRBV3-2) to TRBJ2-1; TRBD2 matches at 11 bases. Trimming took 0 bases from V and 10 from J; bases not matched to a gene: 8. The germline gives CDR1 LGHDT, CDR2 YNNKEL (reference sequence). This CDR3 is 16 amino acids long. In DNA form, the CDR3 reads TGTGCCAGCAGCCAAGATAGTAGCGGGAGGGCCTTAGAGCAGTTCTTC. It encodes CASSQDSSGRALEQFF.

The CDR3 DNA follows: TGTGCCAGCTCACCACTTAGGGGCGATACCTACGAGCAGTACTTC. It specifies CASSPLRGDTYEQYF. The chain combines TRBV18 with TRBJ2-7; D possibly corresponds to TRBD1 (5 bases). The length of the CDR3 is 15 residues. V was pared by 1 base and J by 2 bases, with 12 bases between. Germline loops: CDR1 KGHSH, CDR2 LQKENI.

This clone was seen once. V usage is TRBV5-1 and J usage is TRBJ2-7; TRBD1 matches at 10 bases. The CDR3 loop spans 15 amino acids. CDR1 and CDR2 from the germline V gene are SGHRS and YFSETQ. J gave up 2 bases and V 8 bases, and 10 bases lay outside the gene matches. The CDR3 DNA reads TGCGCCAGTGAACGAGGGGACAGGGGTGCCTACGAGCAGTACTTC. Its protein is CASERGDRGAYEQYF.

This clone has more than one count but fewer than ten. The chain recombines TRBV20-1 with TRBJ1-1; possibly TRBD1 for D (5 bases). The CDR3 extends over 11 amino acids. V shed 6 bases and J shed 5 bases, with 10 bases lying between them. The germline V gene encodes CDR1 DFQATT and CDR2 SNEGSKA (reference sequence). CDR3 protein: CSAQGITEAFF. The CDR3 coding sequence is TGCAGTGCGCAGGGTATTACTGAAGCTTTCTTT.

This sequence joins TRBV16 and TRBJ2-7; 8 bases map to TRBD1. CDR3 length: 13 amino acids. Germline V lookup: CDR1 KGHSY, CDR2 FQNENV. V lost 8 bases to trimming and J lost 3 bases; unmatched junction nucleotides: 6. This CDR3 is CASGRQGNYEQYF. The CDR3 DNA follows: TGTGCCAGCGGTCGACAGGGGAACTACGAGCAGTACTTC.

The chain combines TRBV6-7 with TRBJ2-7, with 10 positions matching TRBD1. TRBV6-7 is an open reading frame, and its role is uncertain. With 2 bases clipped from V and 3 bases from J, the junction kept 7 bases outside the gene matches. The CDR3 runs to 16 residues. In nucleotides, the CDR3 is TGTGCCAGCAGTTACGGGGGGACAGGGGAGGTCTACGAGCAGTACTTC. Encoded protein: CASSYGGTGEVYEQYF.

The chain recombines TRBV18 with TRBJ2-5, with TRBD1 matching over 10 bases. V was pared by 2 bases and J by 7 bases, with 7 bases of the junction left unmatched. There are 15 residues in the CDR3. Per the germline V gene, CDR1 is KGHSH and CDR2 is LQKENI. The CDR3 reads CASSPRTGGEATQYF. For the CDR3, the DNA is TGTGCCAGCTCACCAAGGACAGGGGGAGAAGCGACCCAGTACTTC.

The chain couples TRBV12-3 or TRBV12-4 to TRBJ1-1; 8 bases align to TRBD1. Trimming cost V 3 bases and J 10 bases; bases outside gene matches: 4. The CDR3 is 12 residues long. CDR3 DNA: TGTGCCAGCAGTTTGAGAACAGGGGGAGCTTTCTTT. It translates to CASSLRTGGAFF.

CDR3 coding DNA: TGTGCCACCAGTGATTTCAACGAGGGGGCCTACAATGAGCAGTTCTTC. Translating it yields CATSDFNEGAYNEQFF. The genes are TRBV24-1 and TRBJ2-1; TRBD1 might be the D (6 bases). Germline lookup yields CDR1 KGHDR and CDR2 SFDVKD. Trimming removed 1 base at V and 2 bases at J, with 11 bases between. The CDR3 loop spans 16 amino acids.

As to this clone: Other nucleotide sequences in the sample specify the same CDR3. The chain couples TRBV5-1 to TRBJ2-1, with TRBD2 matching over 11 bases. This CDR3 is 15 amino acids long. CDR1 and CDR2 from the germline V gene are SGHRS and YFSETQ. J lost 4 bases, V lost 4 bases, and 4 bases had no gene match. The CDR3 sequence: CASSTGTSGYNEQFF. The CDR3 DNA reads as TGCGCCAGCAGCACCGGGACTAGCGGATACAATGAGCAGTTCTTC.

This chain joins TRBV7-2 and TRBJ2-7, with TRBD2 matching 15 bases. Germline V lookup: CDR1 SGHTA, CDR2 FQGNSA. The V and J ends lost 0 bases and 3 bases, in that order; junction bases with no gene match: 3. The CDR3 has 17 residues. The CDR3: CASSLARTSGRGYEQYF. Written as DNA, the CDR3 is TGTGCCAGCAGCTTAGCCCGGACTAGCGGGAGGGGCTACGAGCAGTACTTC.